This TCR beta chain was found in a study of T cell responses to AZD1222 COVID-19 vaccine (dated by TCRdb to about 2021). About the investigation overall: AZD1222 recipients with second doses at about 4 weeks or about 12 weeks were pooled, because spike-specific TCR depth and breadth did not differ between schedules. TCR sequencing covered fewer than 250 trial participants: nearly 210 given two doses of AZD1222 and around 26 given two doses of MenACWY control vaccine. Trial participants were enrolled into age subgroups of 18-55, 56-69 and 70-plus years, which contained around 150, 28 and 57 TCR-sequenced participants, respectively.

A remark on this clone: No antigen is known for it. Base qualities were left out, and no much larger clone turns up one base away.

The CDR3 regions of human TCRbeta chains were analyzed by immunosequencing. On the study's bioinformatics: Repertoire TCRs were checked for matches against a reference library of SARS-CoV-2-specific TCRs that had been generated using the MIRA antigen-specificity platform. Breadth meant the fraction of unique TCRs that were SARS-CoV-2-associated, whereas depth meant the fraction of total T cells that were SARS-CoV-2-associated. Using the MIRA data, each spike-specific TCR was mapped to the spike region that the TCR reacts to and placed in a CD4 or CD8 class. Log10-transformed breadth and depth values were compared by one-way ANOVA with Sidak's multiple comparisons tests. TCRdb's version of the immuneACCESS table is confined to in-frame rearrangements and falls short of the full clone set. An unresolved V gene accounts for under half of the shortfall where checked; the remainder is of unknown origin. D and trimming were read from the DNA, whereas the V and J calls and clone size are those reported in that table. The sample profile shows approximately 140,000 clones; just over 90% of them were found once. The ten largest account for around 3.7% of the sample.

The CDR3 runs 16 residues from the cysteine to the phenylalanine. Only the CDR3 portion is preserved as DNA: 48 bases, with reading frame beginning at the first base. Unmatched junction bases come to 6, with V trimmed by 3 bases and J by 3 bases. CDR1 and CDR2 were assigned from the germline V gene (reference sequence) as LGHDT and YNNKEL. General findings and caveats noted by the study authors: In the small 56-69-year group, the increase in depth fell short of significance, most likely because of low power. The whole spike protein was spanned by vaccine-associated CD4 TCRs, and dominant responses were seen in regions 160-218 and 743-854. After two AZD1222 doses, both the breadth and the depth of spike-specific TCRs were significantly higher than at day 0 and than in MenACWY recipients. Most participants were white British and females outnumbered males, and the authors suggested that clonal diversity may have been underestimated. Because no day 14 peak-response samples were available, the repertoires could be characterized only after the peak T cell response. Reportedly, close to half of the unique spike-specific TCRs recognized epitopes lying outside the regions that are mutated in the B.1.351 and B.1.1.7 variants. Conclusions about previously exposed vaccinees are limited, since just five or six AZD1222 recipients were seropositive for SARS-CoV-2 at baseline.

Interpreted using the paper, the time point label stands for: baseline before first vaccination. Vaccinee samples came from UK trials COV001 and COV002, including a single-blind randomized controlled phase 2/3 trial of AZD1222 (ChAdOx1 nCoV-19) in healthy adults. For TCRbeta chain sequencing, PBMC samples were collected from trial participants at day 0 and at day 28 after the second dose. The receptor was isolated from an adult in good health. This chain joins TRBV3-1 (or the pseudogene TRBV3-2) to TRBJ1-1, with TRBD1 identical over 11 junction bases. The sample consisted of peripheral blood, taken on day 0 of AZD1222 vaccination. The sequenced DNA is TGTGCCAGCAGCCATCGGACAGGGGGCTCGGACACTGAAGCTTTCTTT. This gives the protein CASSHRTGGSDTEAFF.